This TCR beta chain stems from a study of prognosis after radiotherapy for stage I lung cancer. It was by two-round multiplex PCR that TCR beta CDR3 was amplified from genomic DNA. With primers specific to each TRBV and TRBJ gene, the first-round PCR was performed. TCRdb reanalysed the multiplex PCR reads using MiXCR and keeps one entry per CDR3 protein. Among about 18,000 distinct CDR3 sequences listed, around 44% were seen once. V was cut by 6 bases and J by 1 base, with 12 bases left in between. The CDR3 is 14 amino acids. The sample was PBMCs, taken before or after stereotactic body radiation therapy (not recorded which). V usage is TRBV12-3 or TRBV12-4 and J usage is TRBJ1-2, with D perhaps matching TRBD1 (6 bases). This TCR came from a donor aged 50 or older with non-small cell lung cancer. The CDR3: CASSRGQLNYGYTF. The CDR3 coding sequence is TGTGCCAGCAGCCGTGGACAGCTTAACTATGGCTACACCTTC.